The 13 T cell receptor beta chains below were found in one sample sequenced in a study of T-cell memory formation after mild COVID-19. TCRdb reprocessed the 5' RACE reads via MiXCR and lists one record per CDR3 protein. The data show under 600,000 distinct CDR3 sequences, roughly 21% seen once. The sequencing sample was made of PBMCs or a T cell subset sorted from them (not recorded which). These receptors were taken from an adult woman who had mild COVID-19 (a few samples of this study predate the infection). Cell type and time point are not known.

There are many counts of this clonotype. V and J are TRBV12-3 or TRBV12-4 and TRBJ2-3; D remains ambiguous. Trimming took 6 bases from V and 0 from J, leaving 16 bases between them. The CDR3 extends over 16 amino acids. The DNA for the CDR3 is TGTGCCAGCAGCCTAATCGACGGGTTAAGCACAGATACGCAGTATTTT. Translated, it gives CASSLIDGLSTDTQYF.

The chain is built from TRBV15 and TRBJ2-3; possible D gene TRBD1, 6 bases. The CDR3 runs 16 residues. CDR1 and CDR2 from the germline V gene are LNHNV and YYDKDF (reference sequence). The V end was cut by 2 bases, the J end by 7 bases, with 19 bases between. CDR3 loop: CATSRTGSLGGNTQYF. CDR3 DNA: TGTGCCACCAGCAGAACCGGCTCCCTAGGGGGAAATACGCAGTATTTT.

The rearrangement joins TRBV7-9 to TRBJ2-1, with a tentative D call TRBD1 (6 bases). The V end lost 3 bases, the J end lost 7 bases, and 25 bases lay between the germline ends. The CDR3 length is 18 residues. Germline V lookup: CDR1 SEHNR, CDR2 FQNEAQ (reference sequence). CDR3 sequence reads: CASSFSVAAGEFLNEQFF. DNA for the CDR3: TGTGCCAGCAGCTTTAGTGTTGCCGCAGGGGAATTTTTGAATGAGCAGTTCTTC.

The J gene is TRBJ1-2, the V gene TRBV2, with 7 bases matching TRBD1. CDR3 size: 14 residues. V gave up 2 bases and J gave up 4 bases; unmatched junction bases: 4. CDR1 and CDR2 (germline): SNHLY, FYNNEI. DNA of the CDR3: TGTGCCAGCAGTGAACACGCAGGGGGCTATGGCTACACCTTC. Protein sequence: CASSEHAGGYGYTF.

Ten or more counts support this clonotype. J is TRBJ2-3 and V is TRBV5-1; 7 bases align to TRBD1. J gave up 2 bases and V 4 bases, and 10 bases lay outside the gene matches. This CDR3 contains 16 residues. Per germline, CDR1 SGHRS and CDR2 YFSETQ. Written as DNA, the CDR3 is TGCGCCAGCAGCGCCGGGACAGACCTCTTCACAGATACGCAGTATTTT. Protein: CASSAGTDLFTDTQYF.

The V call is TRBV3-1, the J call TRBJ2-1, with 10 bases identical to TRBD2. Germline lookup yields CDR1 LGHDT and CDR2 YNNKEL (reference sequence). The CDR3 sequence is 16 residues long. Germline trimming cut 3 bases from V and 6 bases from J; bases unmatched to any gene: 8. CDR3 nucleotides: TGTGCCAGCAGCCATCGGGAGCGGGAGGGCCGCAATGAGCAGTTCTTC. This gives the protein CASSHREREGRNEQFF.

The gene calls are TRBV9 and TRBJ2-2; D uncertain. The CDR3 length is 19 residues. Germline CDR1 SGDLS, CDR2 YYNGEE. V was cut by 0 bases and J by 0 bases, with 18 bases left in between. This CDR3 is CASSVALKEAAANTGELFF. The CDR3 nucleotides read TGTGCCAGCAGCGTAGCGCTAAAAGAGGCGGCCGCGAACACCGGGGAGCTGTTTTTT.

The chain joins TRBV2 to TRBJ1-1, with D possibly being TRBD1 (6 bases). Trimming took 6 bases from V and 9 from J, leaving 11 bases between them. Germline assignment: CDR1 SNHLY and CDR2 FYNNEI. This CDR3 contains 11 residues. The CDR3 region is CASSGGAKAFF. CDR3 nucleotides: TGTGCCAGCAGCGGGGGGGCGAAAGCTTTCTTT. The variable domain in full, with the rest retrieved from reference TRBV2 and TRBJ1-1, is EPEVTQTPSHQVTQMGQEVILRCVPISNHLYFYWYRQILGQKVEFLVSFYNNEISEKSEIFDDQFSVERPDGSNFTLKIRSTKLEDSAMYFCASSGGAKAFFGQGTRLTVV.

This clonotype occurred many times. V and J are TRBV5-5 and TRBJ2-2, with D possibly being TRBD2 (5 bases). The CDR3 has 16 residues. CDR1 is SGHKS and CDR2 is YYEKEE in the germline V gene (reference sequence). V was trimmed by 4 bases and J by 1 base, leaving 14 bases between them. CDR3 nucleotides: TGTGCCAGCAGCCGCGGGTTGTGGGAGAACACCGGGGAGCTGTTTTTT. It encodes CASSRGLWENTGELFF.

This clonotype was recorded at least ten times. Here the CDR3 DNA reads TGTGCCAGCAGCTTAGATTTGAATGAGCAGTTCTTC. Translation gives CASSLDLNEQFF. The chain links TRBV11-2 to TRBJ2-1; D is unclear. This CDR3 has 12 residues. The V gene's germline CDR1 is SGHAT and CDR2 FQNNGV. With 0 bases removed from V and 7 bases from J, the gap between germline ends came to 4 bases.

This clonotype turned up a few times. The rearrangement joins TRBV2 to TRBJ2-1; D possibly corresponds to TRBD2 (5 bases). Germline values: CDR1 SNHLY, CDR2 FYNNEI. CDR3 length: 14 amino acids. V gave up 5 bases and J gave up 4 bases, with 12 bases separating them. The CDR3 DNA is TGTGCCAGCAGTCGATTATCGGGATACAATGAGCAGTTCTTC. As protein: CASSRLSGYNEQFF.

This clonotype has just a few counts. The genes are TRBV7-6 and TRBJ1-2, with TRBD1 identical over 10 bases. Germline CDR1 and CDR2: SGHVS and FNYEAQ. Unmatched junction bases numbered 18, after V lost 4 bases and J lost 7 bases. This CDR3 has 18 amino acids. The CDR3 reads CASSSESDGTGASGGYTF. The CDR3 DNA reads TGTGCCAGCAGCTCCGAATCCGATGGGACAGGGGCCTCGGGTGGCTACACCTTC.

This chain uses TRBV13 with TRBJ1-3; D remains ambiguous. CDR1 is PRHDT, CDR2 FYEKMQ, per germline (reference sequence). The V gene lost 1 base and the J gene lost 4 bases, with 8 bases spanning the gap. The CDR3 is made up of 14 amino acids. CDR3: CASSLEEKGNTIYF. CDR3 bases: TGTGCCAGCAGCTTAGAAGAGAAGGGAAACACCATATATTTT.